A selection of T cell receptor beta chains follows, all from one sample in a study of Graves' ophthalmopathy and Graves' hyperthyroidism. MiXCR, run by TCRdb on the multiplex PCR reads, gives a single entry per CDR3 protein. Here the sample spans 600,000 to 700,000 distinct CDR3 sequences, about two fifths being singletons. The material sequenced was peripheral blood. These receptors were collected from an adult man with Graves' ophthalmopathy. Both conserved end residues are trimmed from each CDR3. Fields, in order: J gene, D gene, V gene, clone size, CDR3 protein. The D gene is left open where the match is weak. The size of a clone is reported for some rows only, either as once, few or many, or as a class for expanded clones.

J: TRBJ2-7
D: NA
V: TRBV15
size: many
CDR3: ATSRGTPPSYEQY

J: TRBJ2-7
D: NA
V: TRBV9
size: many
CDR3: ASSVAPDLGSYEQY

J: TRBJ1-4
D: NA
V: TRBV29-1
size: NA
CDR3: SARGGLGEKLF

J: TRBJ1-5
D: TRBD1
V: TRBV19
size: many
CDR3: ATSNRGDNQPQH

J: TRBJ2-1
D: NA
V: TRBV25-1
size: NA
CDR3: ASSDLKGQNEQF

J: TRBJ2-7
D: NA
V: TRBV5-1
size: few
CDR3: ASKGRAGYEQY

J: TRBJ1-5
D: TRBD1
V: TRBV24-1
size: many
CDR3: ATSDRTGGWSNQPQH

J: TRBJ1-3
D: NA
V: TRBV3-1
size: NA
CDR3: ASSASVHSGNTIY

J: TRBJ2-2
D: NA
V: TRBV20-1
size: NA
CDR3: SARRHRADNTGELF

J: TRBJ1-1
D: NA
V: TRBV5-1
size: few
CDR3: ASSLKSRDTEAF

J: TRBJ2-7
D: TRBD1
V: TRBV7-2
size: few
CDR3: ASRTGGWSREQY

J: TRBJ2-7
D: TRBD2
V: TRBV2
size: many
CDR3: ASERGGYSYEQY

J: TRBJ2-5
D: TRBD1
V: TRBV12-3/TRBV12-4
size: NA
CDR3: ASSSPGQGAGETQY

J: TRBJ2-2
D: NA
V: TRBV15
size: many
CDR3: ATSRGGNTGELF

J: TRBJ2-5
D: NA
V: TRBV20-1
size: few
CDR3: SAARRGGEETQY

J: TRBJ2-7
D: NA
V: TRBV5-1
size: few
CDR3: ASSLEGLYEQY

J: TRBJ1-1
D: NA
V: TRBV7-9
size: NA
CDR3: ASSLAPPVTEAF

J: TRBJ2-7
D: NA
V: TRBV7-7
size: many
CDR3: ASSLDPGNEQY

J: TRBJ1-2
D: NA
V: TRBV10-3
size: NA
CDR3: AISESGYDNLSYGYT

J: TRBJ1-1
D: TRBD1
V: TRBV5-8
size: many
CDR3: ASSADRGQGNTEAF

J: TRBJ2-6
D: NA
V: TRBV24-1
size: many
CDR3: ATSDFQESGANVLT

J: TRBJ1-5
D: NA
V: TRBV12-3/TRBV12-4
size: many
CDR3: ASARQGGNQPQH

J: TRBJ1-1
D: NA
V: TRBV11-1
size: NA
CDR3: ASSPQTSTNTEAF

J: TRBJ1-4
D: TRBD1
V: TRBV7-9
size: NA
CDR3: ASSTSRGDRTGGATNEKLF

J: TRBJ1-1
D: NA
V: TRBV6-6
size: few
CDR3: ASSYSQGVGEAF

J: TRBJ1-1
D: NA
V: TRBV7-3
size: many
CDR3: ASSSHFDTEAF

J: TRBJ1-2
D: TRBD1
V: TRBV9
size: NA
CDR3: ASSPRTGNGFYGYT

J: TRBJ1-1
D: TRBD1
V: TRBV5-1
size: many
CDR3: ASSFIAGTGMDTEAF

J: TRBJ2-5
D: NA
V: TRBV20-1
size: NA
CDR3: SASSWGRGNQPQY

J: TRBJ2-5
D: NA
V: TRBV7-2
size: NA
CDR3: ASNQGGDLETQY

J: TRBJ2-5
D: NA
V: TRBV2
size: NA
CDR3: ASSETLRLKETQY

J: TRBJ2-5
D: NA
V: TRBV7-9
size: NA
CDR3: ASSLDEARETQD

J: TRBJ2-7
D: NA
V: TRBV10-3
size: NA
CDR3: AIAGTSSYEQY

J: TRBJ2-7
D: NA
V: TRBV5-1
size: few
CDR3: ASSWDGGYYEQY

J: TRBJ1-1
D: TRBD1
V: TRBV10-3
size: NA
CDR3: ASSWGQGVDTEAF

J: TRBJ2-5
D: NA
V: TRBV7-6
size: many
CDR3: ASSLVGSGTQETQY

J: TRBJ1-1
D: TRBD1
V: TRBV5-1
size: many
CDR3: ASSGGQMNTEAF

J: TRBJ2-7
D: NA
V: TRBV5-1
size: few
CDR3: ASSLGPQVGEQY

J: TRBJ1-6
D: TRBD1
V: TRBV9
size: NA
CDR3: ASRRGTGETPLH

J: TRBJ2-7
D: TRBD1
V: TRBV29-1
size: NA
CDR3: SLRQGNEQY

J: TRBJ1-2
D: TRBD1
V: TRBV24-1
size: NA
CDR3: ATSFGTGDGYT

J: TRBJ1-1
D: TRBD1
V: TRBV30
size: NA
CDR3: AWGTGDFTEAF

J: TRBJ1-5
D: TRBD1
V: TRBV4-1
size: NA
CDR3: ASSQPTGQKAHQPQH

J: TRBJ2-5
D: NA
V: TRBV6-6
size: few
CDR3: ASGGLANQETQY

J: TRBJ1-4
D: NA
V: TRBV19
size: few
CDR3: ASSYLSGGEKLF

J: TRBJ2-5
D: TRBD1
V: TRBV5-1
size: few
CDR3: ASSLATGIQETQY

J: TRBJ2-7
D: NA
V: TRBV19
size: many
CDR3: ASMAPGYEQY

J: TRBJ1-4
D: NA
V: TRBV7-9
size: few
CDR3: ASSLSSQAGVGKLF

J: TRBJ1-2
D: NA
V: TRBV2
size: many
CDR3: ASRAPYANYGYT

J: TRBJ1-6
D: NA
V: TRBV5-5
size: many
CDR3: ASSPGQNNSPLH

J: TRBJ2-5
D: NA
V: TRBV9
size: NA
CDR3: ASSTKGVRETQY

J: TRBJ2-7
D: NA
V: TRBV4-3
size: few
CDR3: ASSQEMIYEQY

J: TRBJ1-1
D: NA
V: TRBV19
size: NA
CDR3: ANSILLNTEAF

J: TRBJ1-1
D: TRBD1
V: TRBV29-1
size: NA
CDR3: SVDPGQGAEAF

J: TRBJ2-5
D: NA
V: TRBV10-3
size: many
CDR3: AISDTAETQY

J: TRBJ1-1
D: NA
V: TRBV19
size: NA
CDR3: ASSIRWGARAEAF

J: TRBJ1-1
D: NA
V: TRBV12-3/TRBV12-4
size: few
CDR3: ASSFQYAMNTEAF